What follows are 10 T cell receptor beta chains derived from one specimen sequenced in a study of cytomegalovirus exposure and HLA in healthy donors. The PCR used 60 Vbeta and 13 Jbeta primers. Data came from immunoSEQ multiplex PCR; TCRdb stores just in-frame clones and leaves some out. Counted here are about 130,000 clones, about 78% occurring once; the ten biggest clones make up 3% to 4.5%. The source material was PBMCs. Every receptor here comes from a man in his thirties or forties in good health and CMV-seronegative.

This clone was picked up a small number of times. The rearrangement joins TRBV13 to TRBJ2-3, with D perhaps TRBD1 (6 bases). The ends were cut back, 5 bases at V and 0 bases at J, with 15 bases in the middle. CDR3 length: 16 amino acids. Per the germline V gene, CDR1 is PRHDT and CDR2 is FYEKMQ (reference sequence). The CDR3 is CASSLIQGSSTDTQYF. CDR3 in DNA: TGTGCCAGCAGCCTAATACAGGGATCCAGCACAGATACGCAGTATTTT. The full variable domain, with the rest looked up from reference TRBV13 and TRBJ2-3, is AAGVIQSPRHLIKEKRETATLKCYPIPRHDTVYWYQQGPGQDPQFLISFYEKMQSDKGSIPDRFSAQQFSDYHSELNMSSLELGDSALYFCASSLIQGSSTDTQYFGPGTRLTVL.

V gene TRBV28 combines with J gene TRBJ2-7, with 8 bases identical to TRBD1. The CDR3 is 16 amino acids. Germline trimming cut 6 bases from V and 0 bases from J; bases unmatched to any gene: 10. Germline CDR1 is MDHEN and CDR2 is SYDVKM. CDR3 region: CASRPGGTGISYEQYF. The CDR3 DNA is TGTGCCAGCAGACCCGGCGGGACAGGAATCTCCTACGAGCAGTACTTC.

The chain joins TRBV7-2 to TRBJ1-1; a weak D match, TRBD1 (5 bases). Trimming left V 2 bases short and J 2 bases short, with 9 bases between. CDR1 and CDR2 from the germline V gene are SGHTA and FQGNSA. CDR3 length: 14 amino acids. CDR3 region: CASSLQGINTEAFF. Here the CDR3 DNA reads TGTGCCAGCAGCTTACAGGGAATAAACACTGAAGCTTTCTTT.

V gene TRBV5-6 combines with J gene TRBJ1-2, with D perhaps matching TRBD1 (6 bases). Germline lookup yields CDR1 SGHDT and CDR2 YYEEEE. This CDR3 has 14 amino acids. The ends were cut back, 0 bases at V and 8 bases at J, with 14 bases in the middle. CDR3 loop: CASSLGRGLEGYTF. CDR3 bases: TGTGCCAGCAGCTTGGGAAGGGGGTTGGAAGGCTACACCTTC.

The chain recombines TRBV19 with TRBJ2-2; D remains ambiguous. Per germline, CDR1 LNHDA and CDR2 SQIVND (reference sequence). V lost 6 bases to trimming and J lost 5 bases, with 4 bases between them. The CDR3 has 11 amino acids. The CDR3 is CASRRTGELFF. In nucleotides, the CDR3 is TGTGCCAGTAGGAGGACCGGGGAGCTGTTTTTT.

V usage is TRBV6-1 and J usage is TRBJ2-7; the D gene is possibly TRBD2 (5 bases). Trimming cost V 2 bases and J 5 bases, with 10 bases left between them. Per the germline V gene, CDR1 is MNHNS and CDR2 is SASEGT. This CDR3 comprises 13 residues. The CDR3 loop is CASSEQSGHEQYF. As DNA, the CDR3 is TGTGCCAGCAGTGAACAGAGCGGCCACGAGCAGTACTTC.

The V and J genes are TRBV9 and TRBJ1-2, with 9 bases lining up with TRBD1. This CDR3 spans 17 amino acids. In germline, CDR1 is SGDLS, CDR2 YYNGEE. The V gene end was trimmed by 0 bases and the J gene end by 0 bases; junction bases not matched to a gene: 6. CDR3 loop: CASSVADRGNPNYGYTF. Written as DNA, the CDR3 is TGTGCCAGCAGCGTAGCGGACAGGGGCAACCCTAACTATGGCTACACCTTC.

CDR3 amino acids: CASSPWTGMNTEAFF. CDR3 coding DNA: TGCGCCAGCAGCCCATGGACAGGGATGAACACTGAAGCTTTCTTT. The chain joins TRBV4-1 to TRBJ1-1, with 8 bases identical to TRBD1. Germline CDR1 and CDR2: MGHRA and YSYEKL. The ends lost 4 bases at V and 0 bases at J; junction bases unmatched: 4. The CDR3 spans 15 residues.

The chain recombines TRBV6-5 with TRBJ1-2; 9 bases align to TRBD1. The CDR3 has 15 residues. Germline V gene sequence: CDR1 MNHEY, CDR2 SVGAGI. The V gene end was trimmed by 6 bases and the J gene end by 5 bases; junction bases not matched to a gene: 10. CDR3 residues: CASRDFPGQGYGYTF. The CDR3 DNA follows: TGTGCCAGCAGGGACTTCCCGGGACAGGGATATGGCTACACCTTC.

The CDR3 DNA reads TGCGCCAGCAGCCAACAGGGGCAAGGGGCCAACGTCCTGACTTTC. Protein product: CASSQQGQGANVLTF. The chain has TRBV5-1 and TRBJ2-6, with 7 bases identical to TRBD1. Trimming cost V 4 bases and J 4 bases; bases outside gene matches: 5. The CDR3 spans 15 residues. Germline CDR1 reads SGHRS; CDR2 reads YFSETQ.